Detailed here is one T cell receptor (beta chain). Its specificity is not known. The data are from a study of regulatory T cells in long-lasting Graves disease. Study observations and caveats: Favoring TRBV28, TRBJ1-2 and TRBJ2-5 was a feature seen in persistent disease. A greater number of public clonotypes (around 2,700) was shared by persistent patients than by new patients (about 990).

Documented time point: newly diagnosed GD, antithyroid drugs for less than 3 months. Generation of the TCR library employed RNA extracted from PBMCs. Staff took around 8.6 milliliters of peripheral blood and put it into EDTA tubes. Investigators prepared the TCR beta libraries by applying iRepertoire HTBI primers and Arm-PCR of CDR3 regions. TCRdb reanalysed the multiplex PCR reads using MiXCR and keeps one entry per CDR3 protein. Here the sample spans about 210,000 distinct CDR3 sequences, 15% to 20% being singletons. J was trimmed by 1 base and V by 4 bases; bases with no gene match: 5. The germline V gene encodes CDR1 MDHEN and CDR2 SYDVKM. The CDR3 sequence is 15 residues long. The sample also formed part of further work on T cells in Graves' hyperthyroidism and ophthalmopathy. Per that study: Among thyroid clonotypes expanded above 0.001, most also appeared in blood.

V gene TRBV28 combines with J gene TRBJ2-3; 7 positions match TRBD1. This clonotype was sampled from a woman aged 30 to 39 with Graves disease. The specimen was peripheral blood mononuclear cells (PBMCs), collected at new diagnosis, from a patient treated with antithyroid drugs. The CDR3, as DNA: TGTGCCAGCAGTTCCCCCGGACAGGGCACAGATACGCAGTATTTT. It specifies CASSSPGQGTDTQYF.